A single sample is the source of the 2 T cell receptor beta chains below, sequenced in a study of cytomegalovirus exposure and HLA in healthy donors. Amplification used 60 Vbeta primers and 13 Jbeta primers. Measured with immunoSEQ multiplex PCR; TCRdb has only the in-frame clones, and not every one. The table records about 170,000 clones, 75% to 90% of them present only once. Sample: PBMCs. The receptor set was obtained from a male donor in good health and CMV-seronegative.

V gene TRBV2 combines with J gene TRBJ1-2; 11 nucleotides agree with TRBD1. J lost 5 bases, V lost 11 bases, and 4 bases had no gene match. Germline V CDR1 and CDR2: SNHLY, FYNNEI. The CDR3 has 12 residues. For the CDR3, the DNA is TGTGCCTCTGGACAGGGGGCTTATGGCTACACCTTC. Translation gives CASGQGAYGYTF.

This sequence joins TRBV5-4 and TRBJ1-4; D is unresolved. From germline, CDR1 is SGHNT and CDR2 YYREEE (reference sequence). The CDR3 has 14 amino acids. The ends were cut back, 4 bases at V and 4 bases at J, with 11 bases in the middle. The CDR3: CASSRWSGNEKLFF. CDR3 in DNA: TGTGCCAGCAGCCGGTGGTCCGGTAATGAAAAACTGTTTTTT. Supplemented by reference TRBV5-4 and TRBJ1-4, the full variable domain reads ETGVTQSPTHLIKTRGQQVTLRCSSQSGHNTVSWYQQALGQGPQFIFQYYREEENGRGNFPPRFSGLQFPNYSSELNVNALELDDSALYLCASSRWSGNEKLFFGSGTQLSVL.